This is a list of T cell receptor beta chains from one sample in a study of T-cell reconstitution after alpha-beta-depleted transplantation in children. In TCRdb, the PCR reads were re-called with MiXCR into one record per CDR3 protein. This table has a few hundred thousand distinct CDR3 sequences, around 9.9% appearing once. The material sequenced was PBMCs from the stem cell graft donor, taken from the stem cell graft. Receptor source: a human donor who donated a stem cell graft to a child with acute myeloid leukemia. The CDR3 runs from the conserved cysteine through the conserved F or W. A D gene is named only where the DNA matches it firmly. Clone size is not always given. Where it is, it says once, few, many or a class for expanded clones.

j_call v_call cdr3_length d_call clone_size cdr3_aa cdr3_nt
TRBJ2-3 TRBV7-2 15 - - CASSLARTGADTQYF TGTGCCAGCAGCTTAGCCCGTACAGGTGCAGATACGCAGTATTTT
TRBJ1-4 TRBV25-1 16 - few CASSEPTPGGYEKLFF TGTGCCAGCAGTGAACCCACCCCGGGGGGGTATGAAAAACTGTTTTTT
TRBJ1-4 TRBV29-1 15 TRBD1 - CSVAARGATNEKLFF TGCAGCGTTGCTGCCAGGGGGGCGACTAATGAAAAACTGTTTTTT
TRBJ2-5 TRBV12-3/TRBV12-4 16 TRBD1 many CASSLAGTGGKETQYF TGTGCCAGCAGTTTAGCCGGGACAGGGGGGAAGGAGACCCAGTACTTC
TRBJ2-1 TRBV20-1 12 - - CSAPIGKNEQFF TGCAGTGCCCCTATCGGGAAAAATGAGCAGTTCTTC
TRBJ1-2 TRBV12-3/TRBV12-4 12 - - CASRGVYYGYTF TGTGCCAGCAGGGGGGTTTACTATGGCTACACCTTC
TRBJ2-1 TRBV3-1 17 TRBD2 - CASSQDKRGGLFNEQFF TGTGCCAGCAGCCAAGATAAGCGGGGGGGCCTTTTCAATGAGCAGTTCTTC
TRBJ2-5 TRBV7-9 16 TRBD1 - CASSYRPRQGEETQYF TGTGCCAGCAGCTACCGACCGAGACAGGGCGAAGAGACCCAGTACTTC
TRBJ2-3 TRBV5-5 17 TRBD1 many CASSLDWGQGWTDTQYF TGTGCCAGCAGCTTGGACTGGGGACAGGGTTGGACAGATACGCAGTATTTT
TRBJ2-7 TRBV10-3 14 - few CAINRDTLSYEQYF TGTGCCATCAACCGCGACACCCTCTCCTACGAGCAGTACTTC
TRBJ2-3 TRBV3-1 17 TRBD2 few CASSQVGLAGVTDTQYF TGTGCCAGCAGCCAAGTCGGACTAGCGGGGGTGACAGATACGCAGTATTTT
TRBJ1-6 TRBV20-1 15 - many CSARAGMSYNSPLHF TGCAGTGCTAGAGCTGGGATGTCCTATAATTCACCCCTCCACTTT
TRBJ2-1 TRBV2 15 TRBD1 - CASRVDRGLYNEQFF TGTGCCAGCAGGGTCGACAGGGGCCTCTACAATGAGCAGTTCTTC
TRBJ1-4 TRBV5-5 15 TRBD1 many CASSPTTGYNEKLFF TGTGCCAGCAGCCCGACGACAGGGTACAATGAAAAACTGTTTTTT
TRBJ1-1 TRBV30 13 - many CAWSVRRDAEAFF TGTGCCTGGAGTGTACGCCGGGACGCTGAAGCTTTCTTT
TRBJ1-3 TRBV12-3/TRBV12-4 13 - few CASTPQVGNTIYF TGTGCCAGCACCCCCCAAGTTGGAAACACCATATATTTT
TRBJ2-3 TRBV5-1 16 - few CASSLDPNLGTDTQYF TGCGCCAGCAGCTTGGACCCAAACCTGGGGACAGATACGCAGTATTTT
TRBJ1-5 TRBV4-2 15 TRBD1 - CASSQGTGAEQPQHF TGTGCCAGCAGCCAAGGGACAGGGGCGGAACAGCCCCAGCATTTT
TRBJ2-6 TRBV4-2 19 TRBD1 - CASSQERRTGGSGANVLTF TGTGCCAGCAGCCAAGAAAGGAGGACAGGGGGTTCTGGGGCCAACGTCCTGACTTTC
TRBJ2-5 TRBV7-2 14 TRBD1 many CASSPGQAAVTQYF TGTGCCAGCAGCCCCGGACAGGCCGCAGTGACCCAGTACTTC
TRBJ2-5 TRBV7-7 12 - many CASSPDRETQYF TGTGCTAGCAGCCCCGACCGGGAGACCCAGTACTTC
TRBJ2-1 TRBV5-8 13 - - CASSLGYGVEQFF TGTGCCAGCAGCTTGGGATACGGGGTTGAGCAGTTCTTC
TRBJ2-5 TRBV20-1 15 TRBD1 - CSASYGTAHQETQYF TGCAGTGCTAGTTACGGGACAGCTCATCAAGAGACCCAGTACTTC
TRBJ1-1 TRBV29-1 14 TRBD1 - CSVEDKGAGSEAFF TGCAGCGTTGAAGATAAGGGGGCCGGATCTGAAGCTTTCTTT
TRBJ1-2 TRBV18 17 - - CASSPPGQVGDFYGYTF TGTGCCAGCTCACCACCAGGTCAAGTGGGTGATTTCTATGGCTACACCTTC
TRBJ2-3 TRBV20-1 17 TRBD2 - CSAVNLGPSGGTDTQYF TGCAGTGCTGTAAACCTGGGCCCTAGCGGGGGTACAGATACGCAGTATTTT
TRBJ2-7 TRBV29-1 16 TRBD2 - CSVVGLAGGLSYEQHF TGCAGCGTTGTGGGCCTAGCGGGAGGACTCTCCTACGAGCAGCACTTC
TRBJ1-3 TRBV25-1 13 - many CASSTDSGNTIYF TGTGCCAGCAGTACAGACTCTGGAAACACCATATATTTT
TRBJ1-1 TRBV5-6 13 TRBD1 many CASSEDRDTEAFF TGTGCCAGCAGCGAGGACAGGGACACTGAAGCTTTCTTT
TRBJ1-1 TRBV4-2 15 - - CASSQTGVLDTEAFF TGTGCCAGCAGCCAAACCGGCGTCCTGGACACTGAAGCTTTCTTT
TRBJ2-1 TRBV20-1 14 TRBD1 few CSARDPGQGARQFF TGCAGTGCTAGAGACCCCGGGCAGGGGGCCAGACAGTTCTTC
TRBJ2-7 TRBV20-1 12 TRBD2 - CSARGLATEQYF TGCAGTGCTAGGGGACTAGCAACAGAGCAGTACTTC
TRBJ2-1 TRBV10-3 19 TRBD2 - CAISEVYLAGAVTYNEQFF TGTGCCATCAGTGAGGTCTATCTAGCGGGAGCGGTAACCTACAATGAGCAGTTCTTC
TRBJ2-7 TRBV6-8 12 TRBD1 few CASRDREAEQYF TGTGCCAGCAGGGACAGGGAGGCCGAGCAGTACTTC
TRBJ2-7 TRBV7-2 17 TRBD2 once CASSTPGGLAGENEQYF TGTGCCAGCAGCACGCCCGGGGGACTAGCGGGAGAGAACGAGCAGTACTTC
TRBJ1-5 TRBV3-1 14 - - CASSQTDSNQPQHF TGTGCCAGCAGCCAAACAGATAGCAATCAGCCCCAGCATTTT
TRBJ1-5 TRBV12-3/TRBV12-4 13 - few CASSFQTNQPQHF TGTGCCAGCAGTTTCCAGACCAATCAGCCCCAGCATTTT
TRBJ2-3 TRBV7-9 12 TRBD2 few CASSHGLAGEYF TGTGCCAGCAGCCATGGACTAGCGGGGGAGTATTTT
TRBJ2-5 TRBV3-2 16 - - CASSQVTSGIAETQYF TGTGCCAGCAGCCAAGTAACTAGCGGGATTGCAGAGACCCAGTACTTC
TRBJ2-2 TRBV9 15 TRBD1 few CASSRDRDGTGELFF TGTGCCAGCAGCCGTGACAGGGACGGGACCGGGGAGCTGTTTTTT
TRBJ2-4 TRBV7-9 16 TRBD1 - CASSLIGTDGKNIQYF TGTGCCAGCAGCTTAATCGGGACAGATGGCAAAAACATTCAGTACTTC
TRBJ2-5 TRBV5-1 15 TRBD2 many CASSLAGGRQETQYF TGTGCCAGCAGCTTAGCGGGGGGGCGACAAGAGACCCAGTACTTC
TRBJ2-1 TRBV2 13 TRBD2 many CASSATTGTRPFF TGTGCCAGCAGTGCGACTACCGGGACTAGACCGTTCTTC
TRBJ2-2 TRBV6-2/TRBV6-3 17 TRBD2 - CASSSLLAGEVVGELFF TGTGCCAGCAGTTCCCTTCTAGCGGGAGAGGTCGTCGGGGAGCTGTTTTTT
TRBJ2-5 TRBV13 14 - - CASSLVPSGETQYF TGTGCCAGCAGCTTAGTCCCATCGGGGGAGACCCAGTACTTC
TRBJ1-4 TRBV20-1 15 - many CSARRTGQLNEKLFF TGCAGTGCTAGGCGAACCGGACAACTTAATGAAAAACTGTTTTTT
TRBJ2-1 TRBV4-1 13 TRBD2 few CASTGLVVNEQFF TGCGCCAGCACAGGACTAGTCGTAAATGAGCAGTTCTTC
TRBJ1-5 TRBV5-1 14 - few CASSLGHPNQPQHF TGCGCCAGCAGCCTGGGACACCCGAATCAGCCCCAGCATTTT
TRBJ2-3 TRBV10-3 15 TRBD2 - CAISTTSGGTDTQYF TGTGCCATCAGTACGACTAGCGGGGGAACAGATACGCAGTATTTT
TRBJ2-1 TRBV12-3/TRBV12-4 16 TRBD1 many CASSSRTGGIGNEQFF TGTGCCAGCAGTTCCCGGACAGGGGGAATTGGGAATGAGCAGTTCTTC
TRBJ1-1 TRBV25-1 15 - many CASSATEPLNTEAFF TGTGCCAGCAGTGCGACAGAGCCCTTGAACACTGAAGCTTTCTTT
TRBJ2-1 TRBV3-1 11 - many CASSWNNEQFF TGTGCCAGCAGCTGGAACAATGAGCAGTTCTTC
TRBJ1-1 TRBV27 14 TRBD1 - CASSDRGQNTETFF TGTGCCAGCAGTGACAGGGGCCAGAACACTGAAACTTTCTTT
TRBJ1-2 TRBV29-1 12 - - CSVETRNSGYTF TGCAGCGTTGAAACCAGAAACTCTGGCTACACCTTC
TRBJ2-1 TRBV6-1 14 TRBD1 few CASSWTGGDNEQFF TGTGCCAGCAGCTGGACAGGGGGTGACAATGAGCAGTTCTTC
TRBJ2-1 TRBV19 13 - few CASSIVSGNEQFF TGTGCCAGTAGTATAGTGTCGGGGAATGAGCAGTTCTTC
TRBJ1-5 TRBV4-2 17 TRBD1 - CASSQDPQGKVDQPQHF TGTGCCAGCAGCCAGGACCCACAGGGGAAGGTGGATCAGCCCCAGCATTTT
TRBJ2-5 TRBV11-2 16 TRBD2 - CASSLDPLAGQETQYF TGTGCCAGCAGCTTAGATCCCCTAGCGGGGCAAGAGACCCAGTACTTC